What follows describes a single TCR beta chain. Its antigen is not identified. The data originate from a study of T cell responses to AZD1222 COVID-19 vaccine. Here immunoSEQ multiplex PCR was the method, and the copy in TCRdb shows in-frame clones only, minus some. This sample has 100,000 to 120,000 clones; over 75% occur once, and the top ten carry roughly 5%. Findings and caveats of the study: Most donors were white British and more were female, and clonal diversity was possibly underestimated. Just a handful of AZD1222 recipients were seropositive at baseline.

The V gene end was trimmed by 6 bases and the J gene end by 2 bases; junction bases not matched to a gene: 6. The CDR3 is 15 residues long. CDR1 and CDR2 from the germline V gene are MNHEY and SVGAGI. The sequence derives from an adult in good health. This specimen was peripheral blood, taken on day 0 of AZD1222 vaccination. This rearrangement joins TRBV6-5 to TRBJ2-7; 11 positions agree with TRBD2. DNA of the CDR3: TGTGCCAGCAGCGTCACTAGCGGGGGAACCTACGAGCAGTACTTC. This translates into CASSVTSGGTYEQYF.